The T cell receptor (beta chain) under discussion was sequenced for a study of blood T cell repertoires in COVID-19. Germline CDR1 and CDR2: SGHRS and YFSETQ. The CDR3 runs 18 residues. Losses at the gene ends were 7 bases for V and 2 bases for J; bases not matched to a gene: 12. Authors' methods: Reference gene primer amplification gave estimated nucleated cell counts. Produced via immunoSEQ multiplex PCR; TCRdb's table is partial and in-frame only. The V and J calls and the clone size are those of that table, but D and trimming were determined from the DNA. The repertoire consists of more than 300,000 clones, with more than 70% occurring once and the leading ten covering more than 9%.

The TCR was taken from a woman in her twenties or thirties with COVID-19, enrolled during active disease. The sample consisted of peripheral blood. The V gene is TRBV5-1, the J gene TRBJ2-3; 14 nucleotides agree with TRBD2. The CDR3 is CASRQGLAGGPHTDTQYF. The CDR3 coding sequence is TGCGCCAGCCGACAAGGACTAGCGGGAGGCCCCCACACAGATACGCAGTATTTT.